The 9 T cell receptor beta chains reported below all come from one sample, sequenced in a study of cytomegalovirus exposure and HLA in healthy donors. PCR was performed using 60 Vbeta and 13 Jbeta primers. TCRdb keeps only in-frame clones here, not all; method: immunoSEQ multiplex PCR. This table has about 70,000 clones, roughly 89% appearing once. Sequenced input: PBMCs. Receptors were obtained from a woman under 40 in good health and CMV-seronegative.

This chain connects TRBV7-9 to TRBJ2-1; TRBD1 is a possible D gene (6 bases). The CDR3 spans 15 residues. V was shortened by 4 bases and J by 6 bases, with 16 bases between the two germline ends. Germline CDR1 reads SEHNR; CDR2 reads FQNEAQ (reference sequence). CDR3 residues: CASSSTGSPLNEQFF. DNA for the CDR3: TGTGCCAGCAGCTCCACAGGGAGTCCCCTCAATGAGCAGTTCTTC.

The chain has TRBV5-1 and TRBJ2-7; possible D gene TRBD1, 6 bases. Germline CDR1 and CDR2: SGHRS and YFSETQ. Trimming cost V 1 base and J 0 bases, with 8 bases left between them. The CDR3 totals 14 residues. CDR3 sequence reads: CASSLWDNSYEQYF. CDR3 sequence (DNA): TGCGCCAGCAGCTTGTGGGACAACTCCTACGAGCAGTACTTC.

The chain combines TRBV2 with TRBJ2-3, with 8 bases matching TRBD2. V was pared by 3 bases and J by 3 bases, with 11 bases of the junction left unmatched. Germline V CDR1 and CDR2: SNHLY, FYNNEI. This CDR3 comprises 17 residues. The CDR3 protein is CASSEVLRSGRTDTQYF. Here the CDR3 DNA reads TGTGCCAGCAGTGAGGTTTTGAGGAGCGGGAGAACAGATACGCAGTATTTT.

About this clone itself: Its ends do not fully match the called genes, so a read error is possible. The chain carries TRBV7-9 and TRBJ1-1, with TRBD1 matching 8 bases. This CDR3 is 17 amino acids long. Germline V gives CDR1 SEHNR, CDR2 FQNEAQ (reference sequence). CDR3 amino acids: CASSLAGQGGWNTGAFF. The CDR3 bases are TGTGCCAGCAGCTTAGCTGGACAGGGAGGATGGAACACTGGAGCTTTCTTT.

This chain connects TRBV6-5 to TRBJ1-5; D is undetermined. The length of the CDR3 is 15 residues. V dropped 5 bases and J dropped 1 base, with 12 bases sitting between them. The germline gives CDR1 MNHEY, CDR2 SVGAGI. CDR3 amino acids: CASSILPASNQPQHF. The CDR3 nucleotides are TGTGCCAGCAGTATCCTTCCTGCGAGCAATCAGCCCCAGCATTTT.

This rearrangement joins TRBV5-8 to TRBJ1-1; 8 positions match TRBD1. The CDR3 has 16 amino acids. In germline, CDR1 is SGHTS, CDR2 YDEGEE. V lost 4 bases and J lost 0; bases outside the gene matches: 8. CDR3 coding DNA: TGTGCCAGCAGCCCTTACACAGGGGGGATGAACACTGAAGCTTTCTTT. Translation: CASSPYTGGMNTEAFF.

The chain recombines TRBV2 with TRBJ2-1; TRBD2 might be the D (6 bases). V was clipped by 7 bases and J by 2 bases, with 15 bases between them. The CDR3 spans 15 residues. CDR1 is SNHLY and CDR2 is FYNNEI in the germline V gene. The CDR3 coding sequence is TGTGCCAGCACCCCGTACCGGGAGACCTACAATGAGCAGTTCTTC. It specifies CASTPYRETYNEQFF.

The J gene is TRBJ1-2, the V gene TRBV6-6; perhaps TRBD1 as D (5 bases). CDR3 size: 13 residues. V gave up 7 bases and J gave up 1 base, with 10 bases separating them. Germline-derived CDR1 and CDR2 are MNHNY and SVGAGI (reference sequence). The CDR3 coding sequence is TGTGCCAGCACAGCGGGGGTTAACTATGGCTACACCTTC. It specifies CASTAGVNYGYTF.

The chain uses TRBV10-3 and TRBJ2-7; 9 nucleotides line up with TRBD2. Germline CDR1 and CDR2: ENHRY and SYGVKD. This CDR3 is 15 amino acids long. Trimming cost V 6 bases and J 2 bases; bases outside gene matches: 8. The CDR3 region has the DNA TGTGCCATCAGAAAGCCAGCGGGAGGTCCCTACGAGCAGTACTTC. The encoded protein is CAIRKPAGGPYEQYF.